These 24 T cell receptor beta chains came from one sample sequenced in a study of OX40 agonist ivuxolimab in advanced cancers. Libraries were built with the immunoSEQ multiplex PCR assay. TCRdb holds this immuneACCESS table with in-frame rearrangements only. Some clones are missing; in checked studies, unresolved V genes explain under half, and the rest has no known cause. In this sample the table shows about 43,000 clones, 75% to 85% of which occur a single time. The ten largest clones capture around 4% of the sample. This material consisted of CD4+ or CD8+ T cells sorted from blood, taken in a trial of the OX40 agonist ivuxolimab. The receptors were sampled from an adult with an advanced solid tumor such as melanoma, head and neck, liver or kidney cancer.

The V gene is TRBV27, the J gene TRBJ1-5; 10 nucleotides align to TRBD1. V gave up 5 bases and J gave up 6 bases; unmatched junction bases: 4. The CDR3 totals 14 residues. The germline V gene has CDR1 MNHEY and CDR2 SMNVEV (reference sequence). Here the CDR3 reads CASSGQGGPQPQHF. The CDR3 nucleotides are TGTGCCAGCAGTGGACAGGGGGGACCTCAGCCCCAGCATTTT.

V gene TRBV11-2 combines with J gene TRBJ2-5, with D tentatively TRBD2 (6 bases). Germline loops: CDR1 SGHAT, CDR2 FQNNGV. V gave up 5 bases and J gave up 3 bases, with 13 bases separating them. The CDR3 is made up of 14 amino acids. The CDR3 DNA reads TGTGCCAGCAGCCGCGCCGGGACTGAAGAGACCCAGTACTTC. It codes for CASSRAGTEETQYF.

The chain couples TRBV7-2 to TRBJ2-3; either TRBD1 or TRBD2 may supply D (6 bases each). V lost 6 bases and J lost 4, with 11 bases in between. CDR1 and CDR2 from the germline V gene are SGHTA and FQGNSA. The CDR3 totals 13 residues. CDR3 nucleotides: TGTGCCAGCAGTTACAGGGAGGCAGATACGCAGTATTTT. This codes for CASSYREADTQYF.

The V and J genes are TRBV30 and TRBJ1-1; D gene uncertain. The CDR3 has 13 residues. Trimming removed 1 base from V and 3 bases from J, with 9 bases in between. The germline gives CDR1 GTSNPN, CDR2 SVGIG (reference sequence). In DNA form, the CDR3 reads TGTGCCTGGAGTGCAGCGGTCTACACTGAAGCTTTCTTT. Protein product: CAWSAAVYTEAFF.

The chain uses TRBV7-2 and TRBJ1-6, with D possibly matching TRBD1 (6 bases). Germline lookup yields CDR1 SGHTA and CDR2 FQGNSA. The CDR3 is made up of 14 amino acids. V lost 2 bases, J lost 8 bases, and 10 bases lay in between. CDR3 amino acids: CASSLQGWDSPLHF. The CDR3 bases are TGTGCCAGCAGCTTACAGGGGTGGGATTCACCCCTCCACTTT. The variable domain in full, completed from reference TRBV7-2 and TRBJ1-6, reads GAGVSQSPSNKVTEKGKDVELRCDPISGHTALYWYRQSLGQGLEFLIYFQGNSAPDKSGLPSDRFSAERTGGSVSTLTIQRTQQEDSAVYLCASSLQGWDSPLHFGNGTRLTVT.

This sequence joins TRBV7-2 and TRBJ2-7; D perhaps matches TRBD1 (5 bases). V was clipped by 1 base and J by 0 bases, with 7 bases between them. Germline-derived CDR1 and CDR2 are SGHTA and FQGNSA. This CDR3 is 14 amino acids long. The CDR3 sequence is CASSLEGNSYEQYF. CDR3 DNA sequence: TGTGCCAGCAGCTTAGAGGGGAACTCCTACGAGCAGTACTTC.

The chain couples TRBV6-5 to TRBJ2-1; weak D call: TRBD2 (6 bases). CDR1 MNHEY and CDR2 SVGAGI come from the germline V gene. Between the trimmed V and J ends, which lost 6 bases and 0 bases, there was a span of 12 bases. This CDR3 is built from 15 residues. CDR3 residues: CASSALADSYNEQFF. CDR3 in DNA: TGTGCCAGCAGCGCTTTAGCGGACTCCTACAATGAGCAGTTCTTC.

The chain carries TRBV27 and TRBJ1-4; D is unresolved. Trimming cost V 5 bases and J 4 bases, with 14 bases left between them. Germline V gene lookup returns CDR1 MNHEY and CDR2 SMNVEV (reference sequence). There are 15 residues in the CDR3. The CDR3 spells CASSGGRRGNEKLFF. CDR3 in DNA: TGTGCCAGCAGTGGAGGGAGGCGTGGTAATGAAAAACTGTTTTTT.

This sequence joins TRBV15 and TRBJ2-7; D unclear. Germline CDR1 and CDR2: LNHNV and YYDKDF (reference sequence). This CDR3 comprises 13 residues. Trimming took off 3 bases at V and 5 bases at J, with 11 bases between the two ends. The CDR3: CATSRQAGHEQYF. In DNA form, the CDR3 reads TGTGCCACCAGCAGGCAGGCCGGTCACGAGCAGTACTTC. Complete variable domain (other parts from reference TRBV15 and TRBJ2-7): DAMVIQNPRYQVTQFGKPVTLSCSQTLNHNVMYWYQQKSSQAPKLLFHYYDKDFNNEADTPDNFQSRRPNTSFCFLDIRSPGLGDTAMYLCATSRQAGHEQYFGPGTRLTVT.

The chain has TRBV2 and TRBJ1-2; D possibly corresponds to TRBD1 (6 bases). Germline V CDR1 and CDR2: SNHLY, FYNNEI. CDR3 length: 16 amino acids. With 7 bases removed from V and 1 base from J, the gap between germline ends came to 19 bases. CDR3 bases: TGTGCCAGCAACAAAGAGACAGGAGTAAATAACTATGGCTACACCTTC. It is translated as CASNKETGVNNYGYTF.

There are a few counts of this clone. This chain connects TRBV6-5 to TRBJ1-1, with a weak D call TRBD1 (5 bases). From germline, CDR1 is MNHEY and CDR2 SVGAGI. This CDR3 region has 14 residues. Trimming took 4 bases from V and 2 from J, leaving 11 bases between them. CDR3 nucleotides: TGTGCCAGCAGTTGGTCACAGGACAACACTGAAGCTTTCTTT. This codes for CASSWSQDNTEAFF.

V gene TRBV7-6 combines with J gene TRBJ2-5; 7 nucleotides align to TRBD1. CDR1 is SGHVS, CDR2 FNYEAQ, per germline. This CDR3 has 15 residues. V lost 5 bases to trimming and J lost 2 bases; unmatched junction nucleotides: 8. This CDR3 reads CASSKLGQRQETQYF. The CDR3 DNA follows: TGTGCCAGCAGCAAACTGGGACAGCGACAAGAGACCCAGTACTTC.

This clone qualifies as medium-sized. The chain is built from TRBV5-1 and TRBJ2-1; either TRBD1 or TRBD2 may supply D (5 bases each). The germline V gene has CDR1 SGHRS and CDR2 YFSETQ. The germline V and J ends were trimmed by 2 bases and 8 bases, with 8 bases remaining between them. The CDR3 extends over 12 amino acids. CDR3 DNA sequence: TGCGCCAGCAGCTTTCTGGGGGATGAGCAGTTCTTC. This sequence encodes CASSFLGDEQFF.

The gene calls are TRBV7-3 and TRBJ2-5, with 8 bases lining up with TRBD2. V shed 1 base and J 2 bases; nucleotides not matched to a gene: 6. The CDR3 consists of 16 residues. Germline CDR1 reads SGHTA; CDR2 reads FQGTGA. CDR3 DNA sequence: TGTGCCAGCAGCTTAAGCGGTAGCGGGGAGCAAGAGACCCAGTACTTC. It specifies CASSLSGSGEQETQYF.

The table lists this clone with a few counts. The rearrangement joins TRBV6-1 to TRBJ2-3; 10 bases match TRBD2. The CDR3 sequence is 15 residues long. Losses at the gene ends were 4 bases for V and 3 bases for J; bases not matched to a gene: 4. Germline values: CDR1 MNHNS, CDR2 SASEGT. In DNA form, the CDR3 reads TGTGCCAGCAGTGTTCTAGCGGGAGAGACAGATACGCAGTATTTT. Its protein is CASSVLAGETDTQYF.

This clone came up a few times. V is TRBV7-6 and J is TRBJ2-6; no firm D call. Trimming pared 4 bases from V and 0 bases from J, leaving 4 bases between. The CDR3 runs 14 residues. Germline-derived CDR1 and CDR2 are SGHVS and FNYEAQ. The CDR3 DNA sequence: TGTGCCAGCAGCTCAGGCTCTGGGGCCAACGTCCTGACTTTC. The encoded protein is CASSSGSGANVLTF.

This clone has more than one count but fewer than ten. This rearrangement joins TRBV19 to TRBJ2-1; 8 bases map to TRBD1. The germline V gene has CDR1 LNHDA and CDR2 SQIVND (reference sequence). V trimming: 3 bases; J trimming: 7 bases; junction bases outside the gene matches: 11. The CDR3 spans 16 residues. CDR3 DNA: TGTGCCAGTAGTATCAGCAGGGGGCGGCGTGGGAATGAGCAGTTCTTC. Its protein product is CASSISRGRRGNEQFF.

CDR3 nucleotide sequence: TGTGCCAGCAGCTTAGCCGGGGGGGAACGCACAGATACGCAGTATTTT. Its translation: CASSLAGGERTDTQYF. This chain joins TRBV7-2 and TRBJ2-3; the match to TRBD2 covers 8 bases. CDR1 is SGHTA, CDR2 FQGNSA, per germline. V trimming: 0 bases; J trimming: 1 base; junction bases outside the gene matches: 3. The CDR3 is 16 amino acids.

V gene TRBV28 combines with J gene TRBJ2-5; D tentatively fits TRBD1 or TRBD2 (5 bases each). The V end lost 2 bases, the J end lost 4 bases, and 14 bases lay between the germline ends. The CDR3 spans 15 residues. CDR1 is MDHEN, CDR2 SYDVKM, per germline. CDR3 sequence: CASSLRSAGRETQYF. CDR3 nucleotides: TGTGCCAGCAGTTTACGGTCGGCAGGGAGAGAGACCCAGTACTTC. The complete variable domain, with remaining parts taken from reference TRBV28 and TRBJ2-5, reads DVKVTQSSRYLVKRTGEKVFLECVQDMDHENMFWYRQDPGLGLRLIYFSYDVKMKEKGDIPEGYSVSREKKERFSLILESASTNQTSMYLCASSLRSAGRETQYFGPGTRLLVL.

The chain has TRBV4-2 and TRBJ2-5; D call uncertain. The J call is in doubt because the DNA end fits TRBJ2-7 better. The CDR3 is 16 amino acids. From germline, CDR1 is LGHNA and CDR2 YNFKEQ. CDR3 in DNA: TGTGCCAGCAGCCAAGAATTGGCCAGGAGCCCCTACGAGCAGTACTTC. This translates into CASSQELARSPYEQYF.

The chain recombines TRBV19 with TRBJ1-5; TRBD1 is a possible D gene (6 bases). The CDR3 runs 16 residues. The V end lost 9 bases, the J end lost 11 bases, and 29 bases lay between the germline ends. The germline V gene has CDR1 LNHDA and CDR2 SQIVND (reference sequence). CDR3 residues: CARRFNRDNRTNSQHF. The CDR3 nucleotides read TGTGCCAGAAGATTTAACCGGGACAACAGGACCAACTCCCAGCATTTT.

V gene TRBV5-1 combines with J gene TRBJ1-6, with 7 positions matching TRBD1. The CDR3 loop spans 13 amino acids. CDR1 and CDR2 (germline): SGHRS, YFSETQ. Trimming at V came to 8 bases and at J to 3 bases, leaving 2 bases not matched to a gene. This CDR3 reads CASRDSYNSPLHF. CDR3 in DNA: TGCGCCAGTAGGGACAGCTATAATTCACCCCTCCACTTT.

The V and J genes are TRBV7-2 and TRBJ2-3; D call uncertain. There are 14 residues in the CDR3. Trimming removed 7 bases from V and 2 bases from J, with 13 bases in between. Germline CDR1 reads SGHTA; CDR2 reads FQGNSA. In DNA form, the CDR3 reads TGTGCCAGCACCTCCTACCGGATCACAGATACGCAGTATTTT. Encoded protein: CASTSYRITDTQYF.

This chain uses TRBV6-7 with TRBJ2-1, with 10 bases lining up with TRBD2. TRBV6-7 is treated as an ORF (open reading frame) with a function not yet certain. J was trimmed by 0 bases and V by 0 bases; bases with no gene match: 8. The CDR3 runs 19 residues. Written as DNA, the CDR3 is TGTGCCAGCAGTTACTCTCCCGGGACTAGCGAGAGCTCCTACAATGAGCAGTTCTTC. It codes for CASSYSPGTSESSYNEQFF.